This T cell receptor beta chain derives from a study of shared clonotypes between healthy human individuals. Whole-study findings and limits: Enrolling few donors narrowed the genetic and exposure-history diversity that was represented. Clonotype sharing across four donors was observed for about 4.8% of naive CD4 clonotypes.

Generated by immunoSEQ multiplex PCR, the TCRdb table keeps only in-frame clones and is missing some. Among around 2.3 million clones listed, 90% to 96% were seen once. The germline V and J ends were trimmed by 2 bases and 3 bases, with 14 bases remaining between them. This CDR3 is built from 17 residues. The germline V gene has CDR1 MDHEN and CDR2 SYDVKM. Remarks on this clone: Its antigen is still unknown.

The TCR comes from a man in his late teens or twenties in good health. The chain uses TRBV28 and TRBJ2-6; maybe TRBD2 (6 bases). What was sequenced was naive CD4+ T cells sorted from blood. As to subset: CD45RA+ positively selected. This chain's CDR3 is CASSLKRVGLGANVLTF. The CDR3 nucleotides are TGTGCCAGCAGTTTAAAGCGGGTGGGGCTTGGGGCCAACGTCCTGACTTTC.